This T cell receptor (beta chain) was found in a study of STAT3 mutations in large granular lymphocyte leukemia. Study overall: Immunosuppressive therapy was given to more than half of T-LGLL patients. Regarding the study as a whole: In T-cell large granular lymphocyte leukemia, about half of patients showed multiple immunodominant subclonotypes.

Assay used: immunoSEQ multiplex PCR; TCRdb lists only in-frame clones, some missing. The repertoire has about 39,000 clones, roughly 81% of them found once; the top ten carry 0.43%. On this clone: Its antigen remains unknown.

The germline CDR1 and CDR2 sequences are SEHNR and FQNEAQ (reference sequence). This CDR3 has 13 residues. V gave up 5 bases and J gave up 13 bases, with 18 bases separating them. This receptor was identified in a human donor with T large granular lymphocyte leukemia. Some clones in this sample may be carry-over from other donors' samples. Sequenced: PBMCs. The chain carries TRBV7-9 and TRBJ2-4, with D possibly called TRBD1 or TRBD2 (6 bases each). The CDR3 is CASSPRGQVRQYF. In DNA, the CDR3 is TGTGCCAGCAGCCCCCGGGGGCAGGTTCGGCAGTACTTC.